The T cell receptor beta chain under discussion was sequenced for a study of shared clonotypes between healthy human individuals. Findings of the study overall: Memory subsets generally showed smaller estimated richness than naive subsets did.

The method was immunoSEQ multiplex PCR; TCRdb's version includes in-frame clones alone and lacks a portion of them. The sample consists of approximately 2,300,000 clones, about nine tenths of them appearing once. With respect to this clone: The antigen remains undetermined. Other DNA sequences in the sample encode the same CDR3.

Germline loops: CDR1 KGHSH, CDR2 LQKENI. The CDR3 consists of 13 residues. The germline V and J ends were trimmed by 3 bases and 2 bases, with 7 bases remaining between them. The chain joins TRBV18 to TRBJ2-5, with D hard to call. The TCR comes from a man in his late teens or twenties in good health. Some clones in this sample may be carry-over from other donors' samples. The sequencing sample was made of naive CD4+ T cells from PBMCs. Subset noted: CD45RA+ positively selected. The CDR3 DNA is TGTGCCAGCTCACCGGGGATACAAGAGACCCAGTACTTC. It specifies CASSPGIQETQYF. Complete variable domain (other parts from reference TRBV18 and TRBJ2-5): NAGVMQNPRHLVRRRGQEARLRCSPMKGHSHVYWYRQLPEEGLKFMVYLQKENIIDESGMPKERFSAEFPKEGPSILRIQQVVRGDSAAYFCASSPGIQETQYFGPGTRLLVL.